This is a list of T cell receptor beta chains from one sample in a study of blood T cell repertoires in COVID-19. The data were produced by immunoSEQ multiplex PCR, yet TCRdb's version contains in-frame clones alone and is incomplete. The sample lists approximately 250,000 clones, approximately 89% seen once, with roughly a tenth in the top ten. The specimen was peripheral blood. These receptors all come from a woman aged 70-85 years with COVID-19, enrolled during active disease. CDR3s include the opening cysteine and the closing phenylalanine or tryptophan. A D gene is named only where the DNA matches it firmly. The size of a clone is reported for some rows only, either as once, few or many, or as a class for expanded clones.

cdr3_length,d_call,j_call,clone_size,v_call,cdr3_nt,cdr3_aa
15,TRBD1,TRBJ1-2,once,TRBV28,TGTGCCAGCACCCTGCCCGACAGGGTCGCCTATGGCTACACCTTC,CASTLPDRVAYGYTF
11,-,TRBJ1-3,-,TRBV10-3,TGTGCCATCAGCTCCGGAAACACCATATATTTT,CAISSGNTIYF
10,-,TRBJ1-2,-,TRBV20-1,TGCAGTGCTTATAACTATGGCTACACCTTC,CSAYNYGYTF
12,-,TRBJ2-5,-,TRBV7-9,TGTGCCAGCCGTGCGGGAAGTGAGACCCAGTACTTC,CASRAGSETQYF
16,TRBD2,TRBJ2-1,-,TRBV5-1,TGCGCCAGCAGACAATCCGGGACTAGCGGACACAATGAGCAGTTCTTC,CASRQSGTSGHNEQFF
13,TRBD2,TRBJ2-7,-,TRBV7-2,TGTGCCAGCAGAGGACTAGCTTCCTACGAGCAGTACTTC,CASRGLASYEQYF
12,-,TRBJ1-2,once,TRBV6-5,TGTGCCAGCAGTTATGGTCTCTACGGCTACACCTTC,CASSYGLYGYTF
15,TRBD2,TRBJ2-1,once,TRBV28,TGTGCCAGCAGTTTTAGCGGGACCGTATACAATGAGCAGTTCTTC,CASSFSGTVYNEQFF
15,-,TRBJ1-4,-,TRBV27,TGTGCCAGCAGTGTCCTTGGACAGTCTAATGAAAAACTGTTTTTT,CASSVLGQSNEKLFF
15,-,TRBJ2-1,-,TRBV7-3,TGTGCCAGCAGCTTTACGAGTCGGGACTACAATGAGCAGTTCTTC,CASSFTSRDYNEQFF
15,TRBD2,TRBJ2-1,-,TRBV19,TGTGCCAGTAGGAACGGACTAGACTCCTACAATGAGCAGTTCTTC,CASRNGLDSYNEQFF
12,-,TRBJ2-7,-,TRBV11-3,TGTGCCAGCAGCGCCAGCTCCTACGAGCAGTACTTC,CASSASSYEQYF
15,TRBD1,TRBJ2-1,-,TRBV19,TGTGCCAGTAGTATTTCCCGGGACAGTTACAATGAGCAGTTCTTC,CASSISRDSYNEQFF
15,-,TRBJ1-5,-,TRBV19,TGTGCCAGTAGTAGGGGGGGAAGCGGCAATCAGCCCCAGCATTTT,CASSRGGSGNQPQHF
14,-,TRBJ1-5,-,TRBV30,TGTGCCTGGAGTGTAGGAACAGGCAATCAGCCCCAGCATTTT,CAWSVGTGNQPQHF
17,-,TRBJ2-7,-,TRBV9,TGTGCCAGCAGCGTAACCCCATACGTAGGGAGGTCTTACGAGCAGTACTTC,CASSVTPYVGRSYEQYF
14,-,TRBJ1-1,-,TRBV19,TGTGCCAGTAGTATGGGGGGGCTGAACACTGAAGCTTTCTTT,CASSMGGLNTEAFF
15,TRBD1,TRBJ1-5,-,TRBV6-1,TGTGCCAGCAGTGAAATGGGGACAGGTAGTCAGCCCCAGCATTTT,CASSEMGTGSQPQHF
15,TRBD1,TRBJ1-2,-,TRBV18,TGTGCCAGCTCACCAGGGACAGGGAGCGGCTATGGCTACACCTTC,CASSPGTGSGYGYTF
16,TRBD1,TRBJ2-7,-,TRBV19,TGTGCCAGTAGTATTAGAGGGGGCCTCAGCTCCTACGAGCAGTACTTC,CASSIRGGLSSYEQYF
15,-,TRBJ2-7,-,TRBV3-1/TRBV3-2,TGTGCCAGCAGCCATTTCGGGAAGGTTTCCTACGAGCAGTACTTC,CASSHFGKVSYEQYF
16,-,TRBJ2-5,-,TRBV4-2,TGTGCCAGCAGCCATCACCACCCCAGCGGAGGAGAGACCCAGTACTTC,CASSHHHPSGGETQYF
17,TRBD1,TRBJ1-4,-,TRBV10-3,TGTGCCATCAGTGAGTTCGGACAGGGGCGAAATAATGAAAAACTGTTTTTT,CAISEFGQGRNNEKLFF
17,TRBD1,TRBJ1-2,-,TRBV18,TGTGCCAGCTCACCGGGGCAGGGGGCTCTCACTAACTATGGCTACACCTTC,CASSPGQGALTNYGYTF
14,-,TRBJ2-2,once,TRBV6-6,TGTGCCAGCAGTTACACTGCTAACACCGGGGAGCTGTTTTTT,CASSYTANTGELFF
13,-,TRBJ1-1,-,TRBV3-1/TRBV3-2,TGTGCCAGCAGCCAAGCGGTGAACACTGAAGCTTTCTTT,CASSQAVNTEAFF
13,-,TRBJ2-5,-,TRBV4-3,TGCGCCAGCAGCCAAGACGGGGTTGAGACCCAGTACTTC,CASSQDGVETQYF
16,TRBD1,TRBJ2-7,-,TRBV27,TGTGCCAGCAGATCAACTTACAGGGGGTCGGGCCACGAGCAGTACTTC,CASRSTYRGSGHEQYF
16,TRBD2,TRBJ2-1,few,TRBV5-1,TGCGCCAGCAGCCCGGGACTAGGTTCGGGCTCCAATGAGCAGTTCTTC,CASSPGLGSGSNEQFF
15,TRBD1,TRBJ2-7,-,TRBV9,TGTGCCAGCAGCTTACGACAGGGGGCTAACTACGAGCAGTACTTC,CASSLRQGANYEQYF
15,-,TRBJ1-3,few,TRBV6-1,TGTGCCAGCAGTGAACAGGCCAACTCTGGAAACACCATATATTTT,CASSEQANSGNTIYF
13,-,TRBJ2-3,once,TRBV7-3,TGTGCCAGCAGCTTACAAGGGGGAGATACGCAGTATTTT,CASSLQGGDTQYF
15,-,TRBJ1-3,-,TRBV6-1,TGTGCCAGCAGTGAAGGATCAACTTCTGGAAACACCATATATTTT,CASSEGSTSGNTIYF
16,-,TRBJ1-6,-,TRBV3-1/TRBV3-2,TGTGCCAGCAGCCAAGATGGGCAGGGCCATAATTCACCCCTCCACTTT,CASSQDGQGHNSPLHF
13,TRBD2,TRBJ2-7,-,TRBV19,TGTGCCAGTAGTCCTAGCGGGAGCACCGAGCAGTACTTC,CASSPSGSTEQYF
15,TRBD1,TRBJ1-2,-,TRBV28,TGTGCCAGCAGTTTAACCCAGACAGGGAACTATGGCTACACCTTC,CASSLTQTGNYGYTF
14,-,TRBJ2-3,-,TRBV2,TGTGCCAGCAAGTTAAGCGGGAGCACAGATACGCAGTATTTT,CASKLSGSTDTQYF
15,TRBD1,TRBJ1-3,-,TRBV2,TGTGCCAGCAGTGTACAGGGGTCGTCTGGAAACACCATATATTTT,CASSVQGSSGNTIYF
16,TRBD1,TRBJ1-1,-,TRBV4-3,TGCGCCAGCAGCCAAGATCCTCAGGGGGCGAACACTGAAGCTTTCTTT,CASSQDPQGANTEAFF
15,TRBD1,TRBJ2-5,-,TRBV7-9,TGTGCCAGCAGCTACGGACAGGGGTCCCGGGAGACCCAGTACTTC,CASSYGQGSRETQYF
14,-,TRBJ2-7,-,TRBV11-3,TGTGCCAGCAGCTTAGTGCAAGGAGCCTACGAGCAGTACTTC,CASSLVQGAYEQYF
18,TRBD2,TRBJ2-2,-,TRBV5-1,TGCGCCAGCAGCAAGTGGGGACTAGCGGGAGTGGACACCGGGGAGCTGTTTTTT,CASSKWGLAGVDTGELFF
15,TRBD1,TRBJ1-6,-,TRBV4-3,TGCGCCAGCAGCCAAGACGGCAGGGGGCGTTCACCCCTCCACTTT,CASSQDGRGRSPLHF
11,TRBD1,TRBJ1-2,once,TRBV3-1/TRBV3-2,TGTGCCAGCAGCGCGGGACAGGGCTACACCTTC,CASSAGQGYTF
15,TRBD2,TRBJ2-7,few,TRBV4-1,TGCGCCAGCAGCCAAGCTAGCGGGGCGACCTACGAGCAGTACTTC,CASSQASGATYEQYF
13,TRBD1,TRBJ2-7,-,TRBV11-2,TGTGCCAGCAGCCAGGACAGGGTCCACGAGCAGTACTTC,CASSQDRVHEQYF
15,TRBD2,TRBJ2-7,-,TRBV4-2,TGTGCCAGCAGCCATACTAGCGGGCGACAGTACGAGCAGTACTTC,CASSHTSGRQYEQYF
17,TRBD1,TRBJ1-2,-,TRBV24-1,TGTGCCACCAGTGAGGACGGACAGGGGACTTTTAACTATGGCTACACCTTC,CATSEDGQGTFNYGYTF
13,-,TRBJ2-2,-,TRBV30,TGTGCCTGGAGTTTTCAGGGAACCGGGGAGCTGTTTTTT,CAWSFQGTGELFF
14,TRBD2,TRBJ2-4,-,TRBV19,TGTGCCGCCGGACTAGCGGGAGGGCTTGACATTCAGTACTTC,CAAGLAGGLDIQYF